The 13 T cell receptor beta chains given below trace back to one sample, sequenced in a study of spatial heterogeneity in lung cancer. Time point specified: sample taken at primary tumor resection. Material for sequencing was whole RNA from tumor, nontumor lung or frozen PBMC, left unsorted. TCRdb itself ran the 5' RACE reads through MiXCR, one entry per CDR3 protein. The repertoire holds more than 50,000 distinct CDR3 sequences, with roughly 7% as singletons. Sample: PBMCs, taken at surgery. The receptor source for this set is a female donor with early-stage non-small cell lung cancer.

There are many counts of this clonotype. The gene calls are TRBV18 and TRBJ2-5; no definite D call. The germline CDR1 and CDR2 sequences are KGHSH and LQKENI. The germline V and J ends were trimmed by 0 bases and 5 bases, with 7 bases remaining between them. The CDR3 consists of 13 residues. CDR3 in amino acids: CASSPPSTETQYF. DNA for the CDR3: TGTGCCAGCTCACCACCCAGTACGGAGACCCAGTACTTC.

This clonotype was counted at least ten times. V and J are TRBV12-3 or TRBV12-4 and TRBJ2-7; D perhaps matches TRBD1 (6 bases). The CDR3 runs 16 residues. The ends were cut back, 2 bases at V and 2 bases at J, with 16 bases in the middle. CDR3 bases: TGTGCCAGCAGTTTATCCCCCCGCACAGGGCCCTACGAGCAGTACTTC. It codes for CASSLSPRTGPYEQYF.

On this clonotype: A read error may be the cause here, since a much bigger clone is one base away. V gene TRBV7-9 combines with J gene TRBJ2-5; 9 nucleotides match TRBD1. With 6 bases clipped from V and 5 bases from J, the junction kept 10 bases outside the gene matches. Germline V CDR1 and CDR2: SEHNR, FQNEAQ (reference sequence). This CDR3 contains 15 residues. Here the CDR3 DNA reads TGTGCCAGCAGGCCGAGGGACAGGGAAACGGAGACCCAGTACTTC. This encodes CASRPRDRETETQYF.

The rearrangement uses TRBV2 and TRBJ1-2; tentatively, D is TRBD1 (6 bases). This CDR3 region has 13 residues. V was pared by 8 bases and J by 8 bases, with 18 bases between. Germline CDR1 is SNHLY and CDR2 is FYNNEI. The DNA for the CDR3 is TGTGCCAGCGGACGGGCAGGGGTCGACGGCTACACCTTC. Translating it yields CASGRAGVDGYTF.

This clonotype was counted ten times or more. The gene calls are TRBV28 and TRBJ1-2; 8 bases are a match to TRBD1. The CDR3 consists of 13 residues. With V trimmed by 7 bases and J by 5 bases, 6 bases remained unmatched. The germline V gene has CDR1 MDHEN and CDR2 SYDVKM. CDR3 nucleotide sequence: TGTGCCAGCATGGGCAGGGGGCTATATGGCTACACCTTC. As protein: CASMGRGLYGYTF.

By proportion, this clonotype is medium-sized (0.01 to 0.1%). The gene calls are TRBV6-1 and TRBJ2-3; tentatively, D is TRBD1 or TRBD2 (5 bases each). CDR1 and CDR2 from the germline V gene are MNHNS and SASEGT. V was pared by 8 bases and J by 0 bases, with 15 bases between. This CDR3 has 15 residues. The CDR3 nucleotides are TGTGCCAGCCTAAAGGGGACGACTAGCACAGATACGCAGTATTTT. Translated: CASLKGTTSTDTQYF.

This clonotype appeared a few times. V and J are TRBV7-3 and TRBJ2-3; D remains ambiguous. This CDR3 region has 16 residues. Germline values: CDR1 SGHTA, CDR2 FQGTGA. Trimming took 3 bases from V and 3 from J, leaving 16 bases between them. In nucleotides, the CDR3 is TGTGCCAGCAGCTTTGCTGGACCGCCTGGTACAGATACGCAGTATTTT. Translation: CASSFAGPPGTDTQYF.

This clonotype was recorded many times. This chain uses TRBV6-5 with TRBJ2-7, with TRBD2 matching over 8 bases. Germline V lookup: CDR1 MNHEY, CDR2 SVGAGI. With 6 bases clipped from V and 7 bases from J, the junction kept 11 bases outside the gene matches. The CDR3 runs 14 residues. CDR3 sequence reads: CASRLQRGTEEQYF. The CDR3 region has the DNA TGTGCCAGCAGACTTCAGCGGGGGACTGAGGAGCAGTACTTC.

This clonotype came up a few times. The chain couples TRBV7-2 to TRBJ1-1; tentatively, D is TRBD1 (5 bases). V was trimmed by 6 bases and J by 5 bases, leaving 13 bases between them. The CDR3 is 13 residues long. CDR1 is SGHTA, CDR2 FQGNSA, per germline. The CDR3: CASSTARGTEAFF. The CDR3 DNA sequence: TGTGCCAGCAGTACCGCCCGGGGGACTGAAGCTTTCTTT.

Only a few counts were recorded for this clonotype. V gene TRBV20-1 combines with J gene TRBJ2-4; D is ambiguous. V gave up 0 bases and J gave up 7 bases, with 13 bases separating them. Germline V CDR1 and CDR2: DFQATT, SNEGSKA (reference sequence). The CDR3 extends over 14 amino acids. The CDR3 coding sequence is TGCAGTGCTAGAGATCTGGGCCGACCCAACATTCAGTACTTC. Translating it yields CSARDLGRPNIQYF.

This clonotype was seen more than once but under ten times. This sequence joins TRBV30 and TRBJ2-1; 12 positions match TRBD2. Trimming at V came to 2 bases and at J to 4 bases, leaving 15 bases not matched to a gene. Per germline, CDR1 GTSNPN and CDR2 SVGIG (reference sequence). The CDR3 consists of 19 residues. The CDR3 spells CAWSRKTSGGRFSYNEQFF. In nucleotides, the CDR3 is TGTGCCTGGAGTCGCAAGACTAGCGGGGGCCGATTCTCGTACAATGAGCAGTTCTTC.

J is TRBJ2-7 and V is TRBV6-1; tentatively, D is TRBD1 or TRBD2 (6 bases each). The V and J ends lost 6 bases and 3 bases respectively, with 12 bases between them. The CDR3 spans 13 residues. Germline V gene lookup returns CDR1 MNHNS and CDR2 SASEGT. CDR3 residues: CASRKGGGYEQYF. The CDR3 DNA reads TGTGCCAGCAGGAAGGGGGGCGGCTACGAGCAGTACTTC.

This clonotype was seen many times. This chain links TRBV6-5 with TRBJ2-7; 7 bases match TRBD1. Germline V lookup: CDR1 MNHEY, CDR2 SVGAGI. The CDR3 sequence is 14 residues long. V lost 6 bases to trimming and J lost 2 bases; unmatched junction nucleotides: 7. This CDR3 reads CASSPRQGPYEQYF. The CDR3 DNA is TGTGCCAGCAGCCCTAGACAGGGACCCTACGAGCAGTACTTC.